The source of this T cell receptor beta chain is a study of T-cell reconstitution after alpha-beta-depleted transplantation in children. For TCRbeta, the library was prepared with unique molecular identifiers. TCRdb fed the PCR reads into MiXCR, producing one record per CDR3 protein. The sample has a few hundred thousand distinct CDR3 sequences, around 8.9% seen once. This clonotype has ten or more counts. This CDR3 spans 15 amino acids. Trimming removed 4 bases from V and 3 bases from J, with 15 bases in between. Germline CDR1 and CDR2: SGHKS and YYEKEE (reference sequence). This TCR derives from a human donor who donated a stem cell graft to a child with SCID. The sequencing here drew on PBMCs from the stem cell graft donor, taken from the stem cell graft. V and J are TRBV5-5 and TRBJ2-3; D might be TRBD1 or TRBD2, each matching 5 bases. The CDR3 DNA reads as TGTGCCAGCAGCCCCGCCGGGGCCCTTACAGATACGCAGTATTTT. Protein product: CASSPAGALTDTQYF.